The next 24 T cell receptor beta chains were all read from a single sample in a study of T-cell reconstitution after alpha-beta-depleted transplantation in children. Researchers prepared the TCRbeta library using unique molecular identifiers, the study reports. Using its own MiXCR run on the PCR reads, TCRdb lists one record per CDR3 protein. This table holds about 1,000,000 distinct CDR3 sequences, roughly 29% found once. The sequencing here drew on PBMCs, mostly from graft donor cells, taken 360 days after TCRalphabeta/CD19-depleted stem cell transplant. These receptors came from a boy younger than two who had a stem cell transplant for SCID, so the T cells may come from the graft donor.

This clonotype was seen more than once but under ten times. The chain recombines TRBV5-6 with TRBJ2-1; D is unresolved. Trimming pared 3 bases from V and 10 bases from J, leaving 8 bases between. The CDR3 length is 11 residues. Germline CDR1 and CDR2: SGHDT and YYEEEE. The CDR3 coding sequence is TGTGCCAGCAGCTCATCACTAGAGCAGTTCTTC. This sequence encodes CASSSSLEQFF.

With respect to this clonotype: One base away lies a much larger clone, so this may be a sequencing read error. The chain recombines TRBV5-6 with TRBJ2-3; no clear D gene. CDR3 length equals 13 residues. CDR1 and CDR2 (germline): SGHDT, YYEEEE. The ends were cut back, 4 bases at V and 2 bases at J, with 8 bases in the middle. CDR3 nucleotide sequence: TGTGCCAGCAGCGCCTCCCCCACAGATACGCAGTATTTT. Protein sequence: CASSASPTDTQYF.

The chain combines TRBV12-3 or TRBV12-4 with TRBJ1-3; no firm D call. V lost 5 bases, J lost 3 bases, and 11 bases lay in between. The CDR3 length is 14 residues. For the CDR3, the DNA is TGTGCCAGCAGTCCCGACGGAGTTGGAAACACCATATATTTT. Residues: CASSPDGVGNTIYF.

The chain has TRBV20-1 and TRBJ2-5, with 10 bases matching TRBD1. Germline V lookup: CDR1 DFQATT, CDR2 SNEGSKA (reference sequence). Trimming removed 5 bases from V and 4 bases from J; junction bases left unmatched: 13. The CDR3 loop spans 16 amino acids. The CDR3 spells CSARRQGASITETQYF. As DNA, the CDR3 is TGCAGTGCTCGTCGACAGGGGGCTAGTATAACAGAGACCCAGTACTTC.

This clonotype occurred a few times. The chain couples TRBV7-9 to TRBJ1-2, with D maybe TRBD1 (5 bases). There are 16 residues in the CDR3. Deletions cut 5 bases from V and 4 bases from J, with 20 bases between. The V gene's germline CDR1 is SEHNR and CDR2 FQNEAQ (reference sequence). CDR3 DNA: TGTGCCAGCAGCCTCGACGGCACGGGGGTCAGCTATGGCTACACCTTC. This codes for CASSLDGTGVSYGYTF.

CDR3 in amino acids: CASSPLGLGGVYEQYF. The CDR3 coding sequence is TGTGCCAGCTCACCGCTTGGACTAGGAGGGGTCTACGAGCAGTACTTC. The chain recombines TRBV18 with TRBJ2-7; TRBD2 aligns across 7 bases. The CDR3 is made up of 16 amino acids. In germline, CDR1 is KGHSH, CDR2 LQKENI. Trimming removed 3 bases from V and 3 bases from J; junction bases left unmatched: 11.

The chain uses TRBV28 and TRBJ2-6; 7 nucleotides match TRBD2. The CDR3 consists of 15 residues. V was pared by 7 bases and J by 2 bases, with 5 bases of the junction left unmatched. The V gene's germline CDR1 is MDHEN and CDR2 SYDVKM. Written as DNA, the CDR3 is TGTGCCAGCACCCTGGGAGGGGCTGGGGCCAACGTCCTGACTTTC. Its translation: CASTLGGAGANVLTF.

V is TRBV18 and J is TRBJ1-5; D ambiguous. The CDR3 totals 13 residues. Germline CDR1 reads KGHSH; CDR2 reads LQKENI. V lost 6 bases to trimming and J lost 7 bases, with 13 bases between them. Here the CDR3 reads CASSPGVEQPQHF. CDR3 nucleotide sequence: TGTGCCAGCTCCCCCGGGGTGGAACAGCCCCAGCATTTT.

The chain joins TRBV27 to TRBJ2-7, with a possible D match to TRBD2 (6 bases). Trimming shortened V by 6 bases and J by 3 bases, and 9 bases separated the two germline ends. Germline CDR1 reads MNHEY; CDR2 reads SMNVEV (reference sequence). The CDR3 consists of 12 residues. The CDR3 here is CASRGDFYEQYF. CDR3 nucleotide sequence: TGTGCCAGCAGGGGGGACTTCTACGAGCAGTACTTC.

This clonotype has at least ten counts. The V and J genes are TRBV18 and TRBJ2-5; no clear D. CDR3 length: 14 amino acids. V shed 0 bases and J shed 0 bases, with 5 bases lying between them. Germline V CDR1 and CDR2: KGHSH, LQKENI. The CDR3 here is CASSPPGNQETQYF. The CDR3 region has the DNA TGTGCCAGCTCACCACCAGGGAACCAAGAGACCCAGTACTTC.

This clonotype was seen a handful of times. This rearrangement joins TRBV4-3 to TRBJ2-5; 7 positions match TRBD1. Germline CDR1 reads LGHNA; CDR2 reads YSLEER. CDR3 size: 16 residues. Trimming took 4 bases from V and 4 from J; bases not matched to a gene: 12. CDR3 sequence: CASSPPLQGIGETQYF. In DNA form, the CDR3 reads TGCGCCAGCAGCCCCCCCCTACAGGGGATCGGAGAGACCCAGTACTTC.

J is TRBJ2-1 and V is TRBV12-3 or TRBV12-4; tentatively, D is TRBD1 (6 bases). Between the trimmed V and J ends, which lost 5 bases and 2 bases, there was a span of 16 bases. This CDR3 spans 16 amino acids. CDR3 sequence reads: CASSTLQGRAYNEQFF. CDR3 sequence (DNA): TGTGCCAGCAGTACTCTACAGGGTAGAGCCTACAATGAGCAGTTCTTC.

This chain uses TRBV4-2 with TRBJ2-5; TRBD2 agrees at 8 bases. This CDR3 contains 15 residues. The germline V gene has CDR1 LGHNA and CDR2 YNFKEQ. Losses at the gene ends were 4 bases for V and 0 bases for J; bases not matched to a gene: 4. The CDR3 sequence: CASSPPAGDQETQYF. CDR3 coding DNA: TGTGCCAGCAGCCCGCCAGCGGGGGACCAAGAGACCCAGTACTTC.

This clonotype was detected a few times. The chain links TRBV12-5 to TRBJ1-1; D remains ambiguous. CDR3 size: 14 residues. Trimming removed 9 bases from V and 0 bases from J, with 14 bases in between. Germline CDR1 LGHNT, CDR2 FRNRAP. The CDR3 loop is CARGPSRMNTEAFF. CDR3 in DNA: TGTGCTAGAGGGCCCTCTAGGATGAACACTGAAGCTTTCTTT.

This rearrangement joins TRBV10-3 to TRBJ1-1; D call uncertain. The germline V gene has CDR1 ENHRY and CDR2 SYGVKD. V lost 7 bases, J lost 4 bases, and 7 bases lay in between. CDR3 length equals 11 residues. CDR3 sequence (DNA): TGTGCCATCAAGGAGGGCACTGAAGCTTTCTTT. Protein product: CAIKEGTEAFF.

This clonotype was detected many times. V and J are TRBV4-1 and TRBJ1-1, with a weak D call TRBD1 (5 bases). The germline V gene has CDR1 MGHRA and CDR2 YSYEKL. There are 15 residues in the CDR3. V gave up 0 bases and J gave up 0 bases, with 8 bases separating them. The DNA of the CDR3 is TGCGCCAGCAGCCAAGAAGGCAGGGTGAACACTGAAGCTTTCTTT. It specifies CASSQEGRVNTEAFF.

The chain joins TRBV28 to TRBJ1-5; D perhaps matches TRBD1 (6 bases). V lost 4 bases to trimming and J lost 1 base, with 14 bases between them. The CDR3 loop spans 16 amino acids. Per the germline V gene, CDR1 is MDHEN and CDR2 is SYDVKM. The CDR3 loop reads CASSYAGGPSNQPQHF. Here the CDR3 DNA reads TGTGCCAGCAGTTATGCGGGGGGGCCGAGCAATCAGCCCCAGCATTTT.

The chain is built from TRBV5-6 and TRBJ2-4; no clear D gene. CDR3 length: 15 amino acids. V lost 4 bases to trimming and J lost 0 bases, with 11 bases between them. Germline CDR1 SGHDT, CDR2 YYEEEE. The CDR3, as DNA: TGTGCCAGCAGCCGACCATCAGCAGCCAAAAACATTCAGTACTTC. Its protein product is CASSRPSAAKNIQYF.

The table lists this clonotype with a count of one. The chain uses TRBV20-1 and TRBJ1-6; D is perhaps TRBD1 (5 bases). The CDR3 length is 15 residues. The germline V and J ends were trimmed by 3 bases and 7 bases, with 16 bases remaining between them. Germline CDR1 reads DFQATT; CDR2 reads SNEGSKA (reference sequence). The CDR3, as DNA: TGCAGTGCTAGTAACCGAACTGGGGGGAATTCACCCCTCCACTTT. The encoded protein is CSASNRTGGNSPLHF.

The genes are TRBV12-3 or TRBV12-4 and TRBJ1-1; no reliable D call. V was trimmed by 8 bases and J by 1 base, leaving 11 bases between them. The CDR3 contains 13 residues. CDR3 sequence (DNA): TGTGCCAGCCACATCAACCCGAACACTGAAGCTTTCTTT. Translated, it gives CASHINPNTEAFF.

The sample holds a few counts of this clonotype. CDR3 protein: CASSYSSGGAGYNEQFF. The CDR3 DNA reads TGTGCCAGCAGTTACTCGAGTGGGGGCGCGGGGTACAATGAGCAGTTCTTC. The genes are TRBV6-5 and TRBJ2-1; D may be TRBD1 or TRBD2 (6 bases each). The CDR3 is 17 residues long. Looked up from germline, CDR1 is MNHEY and CDR2 is SVGAGI. The V end lost 0 bases, the J end lost 4 bases, and 16 bases lay between the germline ends.

This clonotype was seen only a few times. The chain employs TRBV3-1 and TRBJ1-1, with D unclear. Germline assignment: CDR1 LGHDT and CDR2 YNNKEL (reference sequence). V lost 2 bases to trimming and J lost 2 bases, with 12 bases between them. CDR3 length: 15 amino acids. The CDR3 sequence: CASSQNSWGNTEAFF. In DNA, the CDR3 is TGTGCCAGCAGCCAAAACTCGTGGGGAAACACTGAAGCTTTCTTT.

The rearrangement uses TRBV24-1 and TRBJ2-1, with D maybe TRBD2 (6 bases). The CDR3 is made up of 18 amino acids. Germline V gene sequence: CDR1 KGHDR, CDR2 SFDVKD. Trimming removed 4 bases from V and 2 bases from J, with 20 bases in between. The CDR3, as DNA: TGTGCCACCAGTGACCCATCGAAAGGGGAGGTGACCTACAATGAGCAGTTCTTC. Encoded protein: CATSDPSKGEVTYNEQFF.

This clonotype was seen only a few times. The genes are TRBV5-1 and TRBJ1-2, with D maybe TRBD1 (5 bases). Trimming removed 5 bases from V and 2 bases from J, with 16 bases in between. This CDR3 comprises 15 residues. Looked up from germline, CDR1 is SGHRS and CDR2 is YFSETQ. CDR3 bases: TGCGCCAGCAGTCCCTCGGCACAGGAGAACTATGGCTACACCTTC. Translating gives CASSPSAQENYGYTF.